This entry lists 8 T cell receptor beta chains sequenced from one sample in a study of T cell repertoires in cytomegalovirus infection. TCRdb reanalysed the reads using MiXCR and keeps one entry per CDR3 protein. The table records 150,000 to 200,000 distinct CDR3 sequences, approximately 9.6% of them present only once. Material for sequencing was PBMCs. The receptors shown here come from a human donor in good health (CMV status not recorded). Some clones in this sample may be carry-over from other donors' samples.

V is TRBV20-1 and J is TRBJ2-1; D uncertain. CDR1 is DFQATT, CDR2 SNEGSKA, per germline (reference sequence). CDR3 length: 18 amino acids. V lost 0 bases and J 2 bases, leaving 20 bases between the germline ends. The DNA for the CDR3 is TGCAGTGCTAGAGATCGTCGGCGAGGTCTAGACCCCTACAATGAGCAGTTCTTC. Protein sequence: CSARDRRRGLDPYNEQFF.

In its sample, this clonotype was seen many times. This chain connects TRBV6-2 or TRBV6-3 to TRBJ2-1; a possible D gene is TRBD2 (5 bases). In germline, CDR1 is MNHEY, CDR2 SVGEGT. Trimming pared 2 bases from V and 6 bases from J, leaving 11 bases between. This CDR3 comprises 14 residues. CDR3 nucleotides: TGTGCCAGCAGTTACGGTCATGGAGGCAATGAGCAGTTCTTC. Its protein is CASSYGHGGNEQFF.

This clonotype was seen many times. V gene TRBV7-8 combines with J gene TRBJ2-1; 7 bases are shared with TRBD2. The germline gives CDR1 SGHVS, CDR2 FQNEAQ. V lost 3 bases and J lost 8; bases outside the gene matches: 1. The CDR3 length is 12 residues. The CDR3 loop reads CASSFGGDEQFF. Here the CDR3 DNA reads TGTGCCAGCAGCTTTGGGGGGGATGAGCAGTTCTTC.

The sample holds many counts of this clonotype. This chain uses TRBV18 with TRBJ2-5, with a weak D call TRBD2 (6 bases). Between the trimmed V and J ends, which lost 6 bases and 3 bases, there was a span of 11 bases. Per germline, CDR1 KGHSH and CDR2 LQKENI. This CDR3 has 13 amino acids. As DNA, the CDR3 is TGTGCCAGCTCCCCCTGGGGGGAAGAGACCCAGTACTTC. Amino acids: CASSPWGEETQYF.

A few counts support this clonotype. V gene TRBV5-6 combines with J gene TRBJ1-4; D gene uncertain. The V and J ends lost 3 bases and 2 bases respectively, with 8 bases between them. Germline V gene sequence: CDR1 SGHDT, CDR2 YYEEEE. The length of the CDR3 is 14 residues. The CDR3 DNA reads TGTGCCAGCAGCTCAACACGGACTAATGAAAAACTGTTTTTT. Encoded protein: CASSSTRTNEKLFF.

This clonotype came up many times. The V and J genes are TRBV6-6 and TRBJ2-7; D is possibly TRBD2 (6 bases). Trimming took 5 bases from V and 5 from J, leaving 16 bases between them. The CDR3 is 14 amino acids. From germline, CDR1 is MNHNY and CDR2 SVGAGI (reference sequence). CDR3 in amino acids: CASSTGTAGNEQYF. The DNA of the CDR3 is TGTGCCAGCAGTACCGGGACTGCCGGCAACGAGCAGTACTTC.

Ten or more counts support this clonotype. CDR3 sequence reads: CASSFQGTEAFF. The CDR3 bases are TGTGCCAGCAGCTTCCAGGGGACTGAAGCTTTCTTT. This chain connects TRBV7-9 to TRBJ1-1, with a possible D match to TRBD1 (6 bases). Germline CDR1 SEHNR, CDR2 FQNEAQ (reference sequence). Between the trimmed V and J ends, which lost 3 bases and 5 bases, there was a span of 7 bases. This CDR3 contains 12 residues.

This clonotype occurred many times. The chain is built from TRBV7-2 and TRBJ2-5; tentatively, D is TRBD1 (5 bases). Germline CDR1 and CDR2: SGHTA and FQGNSA. Trimming removed 1 base at V and 7 bases at J, with 13 bases between. The CDR3 runs to 14 residues. This CDR3 reads CASSLDRNSVTQYF. CDR3 coding DNA: TGTGCCAGCAGCTTAGACAGGAATTCTGTGACCCAGTACTTC. Looking up the rest from reference TRBV7-2 and TRBJ2-5 gives the full variable domain: GAGVSQSPSNKVTEKGKDVELRCDPISGHTALYWYRQSLGQGLEFLIYFQGNSAPDKSGLPSDRFSAERTGGSVSTLTIQRTQQEDSAVYLCASSLDRNSVTQYFGPGTRLLVL.